The 27 T cell receptor beta chains below all came from one sample that was sequenced in a study of spatial heterogeneity in lung cancer. Described time point: sample taken at primary tumor resection. TCRdb independently ran MiXCR on the 5' RACE reads; one entry per CDR3 protein. The sample contains 2,100 or so distinct CDR3 sequences, 8.7% of which appear only once. The material sequenced was normal lung tissue next to the tumor, taken at surgery. The receptor set was obtained from a female donor with early-stage non-small cell lung cancer.

This clonotype is termed large. The genes are TRBV7-2 and TRBJ2-7; tentatively, D is TRBD1 (5 bases). Per germline, CDR1 SGHTA and CDR2 FQGNSA. Trimming removed 1 base from V and 0 bases from J, with 13 bases in between. The CDR3 sequence is 16 residues long. The CDR3 protein is CASSLVLGPFSYEQYF. The DNA of the CDR3 is TGTGCCAGCAGCTTAGTACTGGGGCCCTTCTCCTACGAGCAGTACTTC.

Relative to its sample, this clonotype is medium-sized. This rearrangement joins TRBV21-1 to TRBJ2-2; the tabulated D call, TRBD1, remains unverified against the DNA. TRBV21-1 is termed a pseudogene. The length of the CDR3 is 15 residues. In DNA, the CDR3 is TGTGCCAGCATCCCCCGACAGGAGTGTACCGGGGAGCTGTTTTTT. Protein sequence: CASIPRQECTGELFF.

By frequency in the sample, this clonotype is medium-sized. V and J are TRBV10-2 and TRBJ2-4, with 12 bases that match TRBD2. V dropped 3 bases and J dropped 0; count of bases not matched to a gene: 9. This CDR3 comprises 19 residues. Germline loops: CDR1 WSHSY, CDR2 SAAADI. This chain's CDR3 is CASSDLAGGYSIAKNIQYF. The CDR3 DNA follows: TGCGCCAGCAGTGATCTAGCGGGGGGGTATTCCATAGCCAAAAACATTCAGTACTTC.

This clonotype qualifies as medium-sized (0.01 to 0.1%). The V and J genes are TRBV5-5 and TRBJ2-2; D remains unclear. The CDR3 extends over 13 amino acids. The germline V and J ends were trimmed by 4 bases and 3 bases, with 7 bases remaining between them. Germline values: CDR1 SGHKS, CDR2 YYEKEE (reference sequence). As DNA, the CDR3 is TGTGCCAGCAGCCCCACGGACACCGGGGAGCTGTTTTTT. Amino acid sequence: CASSPTDTGELFF.

V and J are TRBV4-1 and TRBJ2-5; 10 nucleotides match TRBD2. The CDR3 is made up of 15 amino acids. The V gene's germline CDR1 is MGHRA and CDR2 YSYEKL. Unmatched junction bases numbered 4, after V lost 1 base and J lost 5 bases. The DNA of the CDR3 is TGCGCCAGCAGCCAAGGGCTAGCGGGGGAGGAGACCCAGTACTTC. This encodes CASSQGLAGEETQYF.

By share of the sample, this clonotype is medium-sized. The J gene is TRBJ2-6, the V gene TRBV30; D is undetermined. Germline-derived CDR1 and CDR2 are GTSNPN and SVGIG (reference sequence). The CDR3 has 12 residues. The V end was cut by 2 bases, the J end by 2 bases, with 1 base between. CDR3 residues: CAWSTGANVLTF. The CDR3 DNA is TGTGCCTGGAGTACTGGGGCCAACGTCCTGACTTTC.

By sample fraction, this clonotype is medium-sized. Here the CDR3 reads CASSLTNSNQPQHF. The CDR3 bases are TGTGCCAGCAGCTTGACTAATAGCAATCAGCCCCAGCATTTT. This chain joins TRBV7-2 and TRBJ1-5; the D is unclear. CDR3 size: 14 residues. Germline V lookup: CDR1 SGHTA, CDR2 FQGNSA. The ends were cut back, 3 bases at V and 0 bases at J, with 6 bases in the middle.

This clonotype ranks as medium-sized (0.01 to 0.1%). The V and J genes are TRBV11-2 and TRBJ2-3; D is unresolved. The CDR3 spans 11 residues. V lost 5 bases to trimming and J lost 2 bases, with 2 bases between them. The germline V gene encodes CDR1 SGHAT and CDR2 FQNNGV. CDR3 bases: TGTGCCAGCAGCCCCACAGATACGCAGTATTTT. Protein product: CASSPTDTQYF.

This clonotype is labeled as medium-sized. The rearrangement uses TRBV20-1 and TRBJ2-1, with 8 bases that match TRBD1. Germline V gives CDR1 DFQATT, CDR2 SNEGSKA (reference sequence). This CDR3 has 14 residues. V lost 0 bases and J lost 5; bases outside the gene matches: 3. The CDR3 protein is CSARDPGGNNEQFF. CDR3 bases: TGCAGTGCTAGAGATCCAGGGGGCAACAATGAGCAGTTCTTC.

This clonotype is medium-sized (0.01 to 0.1%) by share. V is TRBV4-3 and J is TRBJ2-5, with D unclear. The V end was cut by 4 bases, the J end by 5 bases, with 14 bases between. Germline-derived CDR1 and CDR2 are LGHNA and YSLEER. The CDR3 runs to 14 residues. DNA of the CDR3: TGCGCCAGCAGCCTCGTCAGTGGGATTGAGACCCAGTACTTC. Translated, it gives CASSLVSGIETQYF.

Within the sample, this clonotype is medium-sized (0.01 to 0.1%). The rearrangement joins TRBV11-2 to TRBJ2-4; the D gene is possibly TRBD1 (5 bases). V lost 0 bases and J 1 base, leaving 13 bases between the germline ends. The CDR3 runs to 17 residues. Germline CDR1 is SGHAT and CDR2 is FQNNGV. The CDR3 reads CASSLEVGKGAKNIQYF. The CDR3 nucleotides are TGTGCCAGCAGCTTAGAAGTTGGAAAGGGGGCCAAAAACATTCAGTACTTC.

Judged by abundance, this clonotype is medium-sized. This chain uses TRBV5-1 with TRBJ2-1; D gene ambiguous. The length of the CDR3 is 14 residues. Germline V gene sequence: CDR1 SGHRS, CDR2 YFSETQ. Deletions cut 0 bases from V and 2 bases from J, with 6 bases between. CDR3 region: CASSLVGTYNEQFF. The CDR3 DNA sequence: TGCGCCAGCAGCTTGGTGGGGACCTACAATGAGCAGTTCTTC.

This clonotype counts as medium-sized. The rearrangement joins TRBV11-2 to TRBJ2-3, with 15 bases that match TRBD2. V dropped 3 bases and J dropped 2; count of bases not matched to a gene: 3. CDR3 size: 17 residues. Germline assignment: CDR1 SGHAT and CDR2 FQNNGV. The chain's CDR3 is CASSLGLAGGYTDTQYF. For the CDR3, the DNA is TGTGCCAGCAGCTTGGGACTAGCGGGGGGTTACACAGATACGCAGTATTTT.

By sample share, this clonotype is medium-sized (0.01 to 0.1%). The chain couples TRBV7-2 to TRBJ1-5; 9 bases are shared with TRBD1. Germline-derived CDR1 and CDR2 are SGHTA and FQGNSA. J was trimmed by 6 bases and V by 5 bases; bases with no gene match: 11. The CDR3 covers 16 residues. CDR3 coding DNA: TGTGCCAGCAGCACGGGAGGGACAGGGAGGGTTCAGCCCCAGCATTTT. It specifies CASSTGGTGRVQPQHF.

This clonotype rates as medium-sized. This chain connects TRBV7-2 to TRBJ1-2; 11 nucleotides line up with TRBD1. The V gene's germline CDR1 is SGHTA and CDR2 FQGNSA. The CDR3 has 15 residues. V was clipped by 4 bases and J by 7 bases; unmatched bases: 8. The CDR3 DNA is TGTGCCAGCAGCTGGGCCGGGACAGGGGGTGGTGGCTACACCTTC. Residues: CASSWAGTGGGGYTF.

In its sample, this clonotype is medium-sized. The chain is built from TRBV27 and TRBJ2-4, with 9 bases that match TRBD1. V dropped 10 bases and J dropped 1; count of bases not matched to a gene: 14. The V gene's germline CDR1 is MNHEY and CDR2 SMNVEV (reference sequence). CDR3 size: 17 residues. The CDR3 region has the DNA TGTGCCACCGGACCACTTACAGGGGGCGTGGCCAAAAACATTCAGTACTTC. This codes for CATGPLTGGVAKNIQYF.

Turning to this clonotype: Possible read error: a much larger clone is one base away. The chain links TRBV14 to TRBJ2-1, with 9 bases identical to TRBD2. Trimming took 4 bases from V and 7 from J; bases not matched to a gene: 8. This CDR3 comprises 15 residues. Germline V gene sequence: CDR1 SGHDN, CDR2 FVKESK. CDR3 residues: CASSRWTSVWNEQFF. The CDR3, as DNA: TGTGCCAGCAGCCGGTGGACTAGCGTTTGGAATGAGCAGTTCTTC.

This clonotype is medium-sized. The gene calls are TRBV28 and TRBJ2-2, with D perhaps assigned TRBD1 or TRBD2 (6 bases each). CDR1 and CDR2 from the germline V gene are MDHEN and SYDVKM. The CDR3 has 18 amino acids. Trimming cost V 5 bases and J 0 bases, with 19 bases left between them. CDR3 in DNA: TGTGCCAGCAGTCCTAGAATGGGGGGCCTCGCGAACACCGGGGAGCTGTTTTTT. The encoded protein is CASSPRMGGLANTGELFF.

This clonotype is categorized as medium-sized. The J gene is TRBJ1-1, the V gene TRBV28, with unresolved D. Germline V CDR1 and CDR2: MDHEN, SYDVKM. CDR3 size: 12 residues. V was trimmed by 2 bases and J by 7 bases, leaving 8 bases between them. CDR3 sequence (DNA): TGTGCCAGCAGTTTACCCCGCATTGAAGCTTTCTTT. This gives the protein CASSLPRIEAFF.

In its sample, this clonotype is large. The chain joins TRBV12-3 or TRBV12-4 to TRBJ1-1; D gene unclear. This CDR3 contains 15 residues. The V gene lost 6 bases and the J gene lost 0 bases, with 14 bases spanning the gap. The CDR3 spells CASRRWGTVNTEAFF. CDR3 sequence (DNA): TGTGCCAGCAGAAGGTGGGGTACAGTGAACACTGAAGCTTTCTTT.

This clonotype occurred many times. A much bigger clone sits one base away, suggesting this may be a read error. V and J are TRBV27 and TRBJ1-2; TRBD1 matches 9 bases. CDR1 MNHEY and CDR2 SMNVEV come from the germline V gene (reference sequence). The CDR3 spans 17 residues. The chain's CDR3 is CANSFRTGGEYPYGYTF. DNA for the CDR3: TGTGCCAACAGTTTTCGTACAGGGGGCGAATATCCCTATGGCTACACCTTC.

Relative to its sample, this clonotype is medium-sized (0.01 to 0.1%). This chain joins TRBV27 and TRBJ1-5; D not certain. Looked up from germline, CDR1 is MNHEY and CDR2 is SMNVEV (reference sequence). Trimming left V 2 bases short and J 5 bases short, with 7 bases between. CDR3 size: 13 residues. The CDR3, as DNA: TGTGCCAGCAGTTTAGGAGGCGATCAGCCCCAGCATTTT. It is translated as CASSLGGDQPQHF.

This clonotype qualifies as large. The V call is TRBV7-9, the J call TRBJ1-4; D not certain. V gave up 3 bases and J gave up 8 bases, with 19 bases separating them. The CDR3 runs 16 residues. Germline V gives CDR1 SEHNR, CDR2 FQNEAQ (reference sequence). The CDR3 coding sequence is TGTGCCAGCAGCTTCATCCGAAACGGGGAACGCGAAAAACTGTTTTTT. It encodes CASSFIRNGEREKLFF.

The CDR3 DNA is TGCAGTGGGGAGCGGTCAGGCTCCTACGAGCAGTACTTC. Translated, it gives CSGERSGSYEQYF. The chain carries TRBV20-1 and TRBJ2-7; tentative D call: TRBD2 (5 bases). The CDR3 has 13 amino acids. In germline, CDR1 is DFQATT, CDR2 SNEGSKA (reference sequence). Trimming took 7 bases from V and 0 from J, leaving 13 bases between them.

The genes are TRBV28 and TRBJ2-7; D is perhaps TRBD1 (6 bases). The V end was cut by 2 bases, the J end by 6 bases, with 11 bases between. Germline loops: CDR1 MDHEN, CDR2 SYDVKM. The length of the CDR3 is 13 residues. For the CDR3, the DNA is TGTGCCAGCAGTTTACAGGGGAAGGCCGAGCAGTACTTC. It is translated as CASSLQGKAEQYF.

This clonotype is classed as medium-sized (0.01 to 0.1%). The CDR3 reads CASSRTAADTGELFF. DNA of the CDR3: TGCGCCAGCAGTAGGACAGCGGCGGACACCGGGGAGCTGTTTTTT. V usage is TRBV5-1 and J usage is TRBJ2-2; D possibly corresponds to TRBD1 (6 bases). The CDR3 runs 15 residues. Trimming stripped 5 bases from V and 3 bases from J, with 14 bases between. Germline V lookup: CDR1 SGHRS, CDR2 YFSETQ.

This clonotype is judged medium-sized (0.01 to 0.1%). The chain carries TRBV7-6 and TRBJ2-6; the D call may be TRBD1 or TRBD2 (5 bases each). Trimming removed 5 bases at V and 1 base at J, with 21 bases between. This CDR3 has 19 residues. Germline loops: CDR1 SGHVS, CDR2 FNYEAQ. For the CDR3, the DNA is TGTGCCAGCAGCCCACAGCCCGGGACGGATGAATCTGGGGCCAACGTCCTGACTTTC. This codes for CASSPQPGTDESGANVLTF.